The 10 T cell receptor beta chains reported below all come from one sample, sequenced in a study of molecular identifiers for immune sequencing clone quantification. Using its own MiXCR run on the PCR reads, TCRdb lists one record per CDR3 protein. The sample carries under 650,000 distinct CDR3 sequences, just under 20% recorded once. The specimen was naive CD8+ T cells from blood, with Jurkat cell RNA spiked in. Subset defined: FACS-sorted CD8+CD4-CCR7+CD45RA+ naive T cells. These receptors originate from a human donor in good health. Some libraries in this study had Jurkat cell RNA spiked in.

V is TRBV9 and J is TRBJ2-6; D call uncertain. V lost 3 bases to trimming and J lost 2 bases, with 12 bases between them. In germline, CDR1 is SGDLS, CDR2 YYNGEE. The CDR3 is 16 amino acids. Here the CDR3 reads CASSAAWAAGANVLTF. In nucleotides, the CDR3 is TGTGCCAGCAGCGCAGCTTGGGCAGCTGGGGCCAACGTCCTGACTTTC.

This clonotype was recorded at least ten times. V usage is TRBV20-1 and J usage is TRBJ2-2; 7 bases align to TRBD1. Germline V gene sequence: CDR1 DFQATT, CDR2 SNEGSKA (reference sequence). There are 15 residues in the CDR3. J lost 7 bases, V lost 5 bases, and 13 bases had no gene match. The CDR3 DNA is TGCAGTGCTCGTCATGACAGGGAATCGGTCGGGGAGCTGTTTTTT. As protein: CSARHDRESVGELFF.

The sample holds many counts of this clonotype. J is TRBJ1-1 and V is TRBV6-5; D possibly corresponds to TRBD1 (6 bases). V was pared by 6 bases and J by 7 bases, with 15 bases between. Germline V gene data show CDR1 as MNHEY and CDR2 as SVGAGI. CDR3 length equals 13 residues. In DNA, the CDR3 is TGTGCCAGCAGGTTGGGGGGCGACTTTGAAGCTTTCTTT. This gives the protein CASRLGGDFEAFF.

There are many counts of this clonotype. The J gene is TRBJ2-5, the V gene TRBV12-3 or TRBV12-4; D is unresolved. With 3 bases removed from V and 2 bases from J, the gap between germline ends came to 10 bases. The CDR3 has 14 residues. The CDR3 sequence is CASSLELLQETQYF. CDR3 nucleotide sequence: TGTGCCAGCAGTTTGGAGCTCCTACAAGAGACCCAGTACTTC.

This chain uses TRBV30 with TRBJ2-1; TRBD2 aligns across 9 bases. V shed 4 bases, J shed 7 bases, and the junction held 8 bases outside the gene matches. The germline V gene has CDR1 GTSNPN and CDR2 SVGIG (reference sequence). The CDR3 is 14 residues long. CDR3 in amino acids: CAWTAGGLGNEQFF. Written as DNA, the CDR3 is TGTGCCTGGACCGCGGGAGGGCTAGGAAATGAGCAGTTCTTC.

This clonotype has a count of ten or more. The chain couples TRBV7-9 to TRBJ2-3, with D perhaps TRBD2 (6 bases). CDR1 is SEHNR, CDR2 FQNEAQ, per germline (reference sequence). The CDR3 totals 13 residues. V lost 8 bases and J lost 2, with 11 bases in between. CDR3 sequence: CASGGEYTDTQYF. CDR3 DNA: TGTGCCAGCGGCGGGGAGTACACAGATACGCAGTATTTT.

At least ten counts were recorded for this clonotype. The chain joins TRBV19 to TRBJ2-2; tentatively, D is TRBD1 (5 bases). This CDR3 has 13 amino acids. Looked up from germline, CDR1 is LNHDA and CDR2 is SQIVND (reference sequence). V lost 5 bases, J lost 3 bases, and 7 bases lay in between. CDR3 coding DNA: TGTGCCAGTAGTGACAGCTACACCGGGGAGCTGTTTTTT. Its protein product is CASSDSYTGELFF.

This clonotype has only a few counts. The chain recombines TRBV4-1 with TRBJ1-5; D not resolved. The CDR3 covers 15 residues. Trimming cost V 0 bases and J 5 bases, with 11 bases left between them. CDR1 is MGHRA, CDR2 YSYEKL, per germline. CDR3 in amino acids: CASSQDLFGDQPQHF. In DNA form, the CDR3 reads TGCGCCAGCAGCCAAGATCTCTTCGGGGATCAGCCCCAGCATTTT.

The table lists this clonotype with a few counts. The genes are TRBV6-2 or TRBV6-3 and TRBJ2-7, with 7 bases lining up with TRBD1. The CDR3 has 14 amino acids. Germline V gives CDR1 MNHEY, CDR2 SVGEGT. With V trimmed by 6 bases and J by 5 bases, 10 bases remained unmatched. This CDR3 is CASRRDSPIDEQYF. The CDR3, as DNA: TGTGCCAGCAGAAGGGACAGCCCAATTGACGAGCAGTACTTC.

The CDR3 DNA sequence: TGTGCCAGCAGCAAGGACAGGGGAGGGGATACGCAGTATTTT. It specifies CASSKDRGGDTQYF. This chain links TRBV7-2 with TRBJ2-3; TRBD1 aligns across 9 bases. Per germline, CDR1 SGHTA and CDR2 FQGNSA. V trimming: 5 bases; J trimming: 6 bases; junction bases outside the gene matches: 6. This CDR3 is 14 amino acids long.